The 16 T cell receptor beta chains below come from one sample, sequenced in a study of T cells in Graves' hyperthyroidism and ophthalmopathy. Authors of the study amplified TCR beta CDR3 regions from RNA transcripts. First-round RT-PCR with HTBI primers amplified the TCR CDR3 region. TCRdb recomputed calls from the multiplex PCR reads with MiXCR, one row per CDR3 protein. The sample lists 600,000 to 700,000 distinct CDR3 sequences; roughly 14% were seen once. Sequencing was carried out using blood. The receptors come from a woman in her thirties or forties with Graves' ophthalmopathy.

CDR3 DNA sequence: TGTGCCAGCAGCCAATTCCGAGACGAGCCCCAGCATTTT. It codes for CASSQFRDEPQHF. The V call is TRBV3-1, the J call TRBJ1-5; no clear D. This CDR3 spans 13 amino acids. Trimming left V 2 bases short and J 8 bases short, with 10 bases between. The germline V gene has CDR1 LGHDT and CDR2 YNNKEL (reference sequence).

This clonotype appeared many times. The gene calls are TRBV7-8 and TRBJ1-2; TRBD1 matches at 10 bases. The trim removed 6 bases at V and 6 bases at J, leaving 16 bases unmatched. The CDR3 totals 17 residues. Germline V gives CDR1 SGHVS, CDR2 FQNEAQ. In DNA, the CDR3 is TGTGCCAGCAGGAATACCCGGGGGACAGGGGCGGATCATGGCTACACCTTC. It is translated as CASRNTRGTGADHGYTF.

This clonotype has a handful of counts. The V call is TRBV4-2, the J call TRBJ1-3, with a tentative D call TRBD1 (6 bases). The CDR3 sequence is 16 residues long. V lost 3 bases to trimming and J lost 2 bases, with 14 bases between them. Germline loops: CDR1 LGHNA, CDR2 YNFKEQ. CDR3 DNA sequence: TGTGCCAGCAGCCATGGAACACAGGGACCTGGAAACACCATATATTTT. It translates to CASSHGTQGPGNTIYF.

This clonotype showed up just a few times. At one boundary the junction diverges from the germline segment, which might be a read error. The chain is built from TRBV18 and TRBJ1-1; D is unresolved. CDR3 length equals 11 residues. Germline loops: CDR1 KGHSH, CDR2 LQKENI. CDR3 sequence (DNA): TGTGCCAGCTCACCCGCAGGCTGGGTTTCCTTT. It specifies CASSPAGWVSF.

This clonotype was detected many times. V gene TRBV28 combines with J gene TRBJ2-7; 10 bases agree with TRBD2. Germline CDR1 MDHEN, CDR2 SYDVKM. V shed 4 bases and J 2 bases; nucleotides not matched to a gene: 5. The CDR3 is made up of 15 amino acids. CDR3 DNA sequence: TGTGCCAGCAGTTCCAGGACTAGCGGAGCCTACGAGCAGTACTTC. Translated, it gives CASSSRTSGAYEQYF. The full variable domain, its missing parts supplied by reference TRBV28 and TRBJ2-7, is DVKVTQSSRYLVKRTGEKVFLECVQDMDHENMFWYRQDPGLGLRLIYFSYDVKMKEKGDIPEGYSVSREKKERFSLILESASTNQTSMYLCASSSRTSGAYEQYFGPGTRLTVT.

This clonotype turned up a few times. V and J are TRBV7-8 and TRBJ1-2; D remains unclear. The length of the CDR3 is 16 residues. Looked up from germline, CDR1 is SGHVS and CDR2 is FQNEAQ. Trimming took off 5 bases at V and 1 base at J, with 17 bases between the two ends. Here the CDR3 reads CASSPEYRNVNYGYTF. The CDR3 DNA reads TGTGCCAGCAGCCCGGAGTATAGGAACGTTAACTATGGCTACACCTTC.

This clonotype occurred many times. This sequence joins TRBV12-3 or TRBV12-4 and TRBJ1-2; D gene uncertain. Deletions cut 5 bases from V and 1 base from J, with 8 bases between. This CDR3 is 13 amino acids long. CDR3 loop: CASSTASNYGYTF. As DNA, the CDR3 is TGTGCCAGCAGTACAGCCAGTAACTATGGCTACACCTTC.

At least ten counts were recorded for this clonotype. The chain combines TRBV10-3 with TRBJ1-1; D gene uncertain. The V and J ends lost 0 bases and 0 bases respectively, with 11 bases between them. The CDR3 loop spans 16 amino acids. Germline-derived CDR1 and CDR2 are ENHRY and SYGVKD. CDR3 sequence: CAISESVGSLNTEAFF. DNA of the CDR3: TGTGCCATCAGTGAGTCGGTCGGCTCTTTGAACACTGAAGCTTTCTTT.

This clonotype was counted many times. This chain uses TRBV28 with TRBJ2-2; 9 nucleotides match TRBD1. Germline-derived CDR1 and CDR2 are MDHEN and SYDVKM. There are 15 residues in the CDR3. Germline trimming cut 6 bases from V and 5 bases from J; bases unmatched to any gene: 7. The DNA for the CDR3 is TGTGCCAGCAGAACCCCGGGACAGGGAACCGGGGAGCTGTTTTTT. Translated: CASRTPGQGTGELFF.

Many counts were recorded for this clonotype. The V and J genes are TRBV2 and TRBJ1-5; D is undetermined. The length of the CDR3 is 14 residues. Germline V lookup: CDR1 SNHLY, CDR2 FYNNEI. The V and J ends lost 7 bases and 0 bases respectively, with 10 bases between them. CDR3 nucleotide sequence: TGTGCCAGCAACGAAGGGCGTAGCAATCAGCCCCAGCATTTT. It translates to CASNEGRSNQPQHF.

This clonotype occurred many times. The chain uses TRBV7-2 and TRBJ2-5, with D hard to call. CDR3 size: 13 residues. The V end was cut by 2 bases, the J end by 5 bases, with 9 bases between. Germline V gene sequence: CDR1 SGHTA, CDR2 FQGNSA. The CDR3 protein is CASSLPHMETQYF. The DNA of the CDR3 is TGTGCCAGCAGCTTACCCCACATGGAGACCCAGTACTTC.

This clonotype came up many times. The rearrangement uses TRBV28 and TRBJ1-2; 7 positions match TRBD1. V was pared by 3 bases and J by 2 bases, with 3 bases of the junction left unmatched. Germline lookup yields CDR1 MDHEN and CDR2 SYDVKM. There are 14 residues in the CDR3. The CDR3 is CASSLGQINYGYTF. Here the CDR3 DNA reads TGTGCCAGCAGTTTGGGACAGATAAACTATGGCTACACCTTC.

This clonotype was seen at least ten times. The chain carries TRBV11-3 and TRBJ2-2; D ambiguous. Per germline, CDR1 SGHNT and CDR2 YENEEA. Trimming pared 2 bases from V and 7 bases from J, leaving 5 bases between. This CDR3 has 12 residues. DNA for the CDR3: TGTGCCAGCAGCTTATCGGACGGGGAGCTGTTTTTT. It codes for CASSLSDGELFF.

This clonotype was counted at least ten times. The rearrangement links TRBV29-1 to TRBJ2-7, with a weak D call TRBD2 (7 bases). The germline V gene encodes CDR1 SQVTM and CDR2 ANQGSEA. This CDR3 comprises 15 residues. Trimming stripped 6 bases from V and 7 bases from J, with 25 bases between. CDR3 protein: CSVAPRTEGGGEQYF. In DNA form, the CDR3 reads TGCAGCGTCGCCCCGAGGACGGAAGGGGGAGGGGAGCAGTACTTC.

At least ten counts were recorded for this clonotype. The rearrangement links TRBV7-2 to TRBJ1-2, with no clear D. Trimming shortened V by 1 base and J by 8 bases, and 8 bases separated the two germline ends. CDR3 length: 12 amino acids. Germline loops: CDR1 SGHTA, CDR2 FQGNSA. Written as DNA, the CDR3 is TGTGCCAGCAGCTTAGTCTACGCCGGCTACACCTTC. Its protein product is CASSLVYAGYTF.

This clonotype occurred many times. The J gene is TRBJ2-7, the V gene TRBV5-1, with TRBD1 identical over 9 bases. Trimming removed 2 bases from V and 5 bases from J; junction bases left unmatched: 8. Germline lookup yields CDR1 SGHRS and CDR2 YFSETQ. The CDR3 is 15 amino acids. The CDR3 DNA follows: TGCGCCAGCAGCTTCATCCGGGACAGGGCAGACGAGCAGTACTTC. Protein product: CASSFIRDRADEQYF. Together with reference TRBV5-1 and TRBJ2-7, the CDR3 gives the full variable domain: KAGVTQTPRYLIKTRGQQVTLSCSPISGHRSVSWYQQTPGQGLQFLFEYFSETQRNKGNFPGRFSGRQFSNSRSEMNVSTLELGDSALYLCASSFIRDRADEQYFGPGTRLTVT.